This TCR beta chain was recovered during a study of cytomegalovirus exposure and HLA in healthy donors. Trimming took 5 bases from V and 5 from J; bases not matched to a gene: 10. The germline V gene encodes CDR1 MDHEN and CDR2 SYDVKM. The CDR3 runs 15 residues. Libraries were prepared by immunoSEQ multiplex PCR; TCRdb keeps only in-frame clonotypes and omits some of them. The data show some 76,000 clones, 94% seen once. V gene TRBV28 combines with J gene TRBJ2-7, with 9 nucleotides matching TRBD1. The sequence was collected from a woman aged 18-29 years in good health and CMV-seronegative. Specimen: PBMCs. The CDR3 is CASSQTPGQGDEQYF. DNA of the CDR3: TGTGCCAGCAGTCAGACTCCGGGACAGGGTGACGAGCAGTACTTC.